This paragraph reports one T cell receptor beta chain. This clonotype came up a few times. Its antigen has not been determined. No base qualities exist here, and no much larger clone lies one base off it. This sample stems from a study of T-cell memory formation after mild COVID-19 (dated by TCRdb to the early 2020s). Regarding the study in general: TCR sequence clusters from the two donors were found to be largely donor specific. The cohort was made up of two young adult volunteers, one female and one male, who were previously healthy. In a couple of donors, T-cell clones that expanded and contracted after mild COVID-19 were followed by sequencing TCRalpha and TCRbeta repertoires longitudinally. Broad study findings and their caveats: Contracting CD4+ clones were found mainly in CM and EM memory subsets, while CD8+ clones were enriched in EMRA. Some responding clones were detected in pre-infection memory, which suggested that pre-existing cross-reactive memory T cells had joined the SARS-CoV-2 response. The study covered only a couple of mild cases, and larger cohorts including severe cases with pre-infection samples were considered necessary. Clones that contracted from day 15 to 85 showed balanced CD4/CD8 phenotypes, whereas a second wave of clones that expanded from day 15 to 37 leaned towards CD4+. SARS-CoV-2 specificity was not confirmed for the second-wave clones peaking on day 37.

Ficoll-Paque density gradient centrifugation was used to isolate PBMCs. From the germline V gene (reference sequence), CDR1 is DFQATT and CDR2 is SNEGSKA. Trimming takes 5 bases from V and 7 bases from J, and the germline ends sit 12 bases apart. The CDR3 numbers 12 residues from cysteine through phenylalanine. The DNA shown is the 36-base CDR3, in frame from base 1. This sample was sequenced with an Illumina NovaSeq 6000. Using 5'RACE with constant-segment primers, TCRalpha and TCRbeta cDNA libraries were constructed, with sample barcodes and unique molecular identifiers added in the process. RNA was extracted from every sample with Trizol reagent. Amplification of the libraries took two PCR steps, and the second step added a second sample barcode plus Illumina TruSeq adapters. The libraries were sequenced on an Illumina NovaSeq using 2 x 150 bp paired-end reads. In the original analysis: With migec v1.2.7, reads were demultiplexed and then collapsed into UMI-guided consensus sequences. Using mixcr v2.1.11, the UMI consensuses were aligned to TRA and TRB V and J templates and assembled into clonotypes. A clonotype was counted as expanded or contracted only when both edgeR and NoisET called the clonotype significant, with the noise models trained on biological replicates. For edgeR calls, the cutoffs were a false discovery rate-adjusted p below 0.01 and a log2 fold-change threshold of 1. As an exploratory analysis of dynamics, PCA with hierarchical clustering was applied to max-normalized trajectories of the 1000 most abundant clonotypes. Separately sequenced CD4+ and CD8+ repertoires were used to assign the CD4 or CD8 phenotype of responding clones. TCRdb reprocessing: public reads trimmed at Q25 with fastp, clones called with MiXCR, in-frame beta chains kept. Duplicate CDR3 protein sequences are folded into a single record with the most common DNA and genes. These V and J calls are TCRdb output, not the study's own analysis. Across this sample there are about 150,000 distinct CDR3 sequences, with about 15% seen only once. Clones ranked in the top ten supply roughly 15% of the sample.

This clonotype originated in an adult woman who had mild COVID-19 (a few samples of this study predate the infection). The sample titles of this study are shuffled in the database, so cell type and time point are left out; the donor was told from shared clones. Source material: PBMCs or a T cell subset sorted from them (not recorded which). The V and J segments used are TRBV20-1 and TRBJ2-1, with the D gene not confidently named. The CDR3 reads as follows: CSAVAFWNEQFF. The sequenced DNA: TGCAGTGCTGTAGCCTTTTGGAATGAGCAGTTCTTC.